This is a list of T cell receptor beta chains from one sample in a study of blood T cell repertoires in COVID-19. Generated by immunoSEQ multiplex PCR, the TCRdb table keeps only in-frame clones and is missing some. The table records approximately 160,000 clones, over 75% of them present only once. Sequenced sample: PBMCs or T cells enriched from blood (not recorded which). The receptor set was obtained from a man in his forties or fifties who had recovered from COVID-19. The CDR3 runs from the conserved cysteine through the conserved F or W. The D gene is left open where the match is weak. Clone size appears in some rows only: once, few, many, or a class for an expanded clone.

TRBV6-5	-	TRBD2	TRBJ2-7	CASRNSGGTSYEQYF	TGTGCCAGCAGAAATAGCGGGGGGACCTCCTACGAGCAGTACTTC
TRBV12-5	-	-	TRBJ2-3	CASGLVLGHLTDTQYF	TGTGCTAGTGGTTTGGTACTGGGCCACCTCACAGATACGCAGTATTTT
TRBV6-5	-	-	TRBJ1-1	CASGYRAHEEAFF	TGTGCCAGCGGCTACAGGGCGCATGAGGAAGCTTTCTTT
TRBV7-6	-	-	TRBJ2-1	CASSFSALGYNEQFF	TGTGCCAGCAGCTTTTCTGCACTAGGCTACAATGAGCAGTTCTTC
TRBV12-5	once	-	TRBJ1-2	CAERRPGGGYTF	TGTGCTGAGCGGCGGCCCGGCGGTGGCTACACCTTC
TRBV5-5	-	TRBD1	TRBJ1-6	CASSWGDRDNSPLHF	TGTGCCAGCAGTTGGGGGGACAGAGATAATTCACCCCTCCACTTT
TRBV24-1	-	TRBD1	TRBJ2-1	CATSDLQRAGQGVNEQFF	TGTGCCACCAGTGATTTGCAAAGGGCCGGACAGGGTGTAAATGAGCAGTTCTTC
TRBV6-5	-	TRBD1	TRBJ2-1	CASRPGTGANEQFF	TGTGCCAGCAGACCCGGGACAGGGGCCAATGAGCAGTTCTTC
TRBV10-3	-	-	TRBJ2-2	CAIRPERINTGELFF	TGTGCCATCCGTCCCGAGCGGATAAACACCGGGGAGCTGTTTTTT
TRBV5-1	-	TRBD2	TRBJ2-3	CASSLQDSGGSGDTQYF	TGCGCCAGCAGCTTGCAGGATAGCGGGGGTTCGGGAGATACGCAGTATTTT
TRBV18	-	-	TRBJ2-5	CASSPIYQETQYF	TGTGCCAGCTCACCCATTTACCAAGAGACCCAGTACTTC
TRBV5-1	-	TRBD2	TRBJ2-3	CASSRAGLAGGPRTDTQYF	TGCGCCAGCAGCCGTGCCGGACTAGCGGGGGGGCCGCGCACAGATACGCAGTATTTT
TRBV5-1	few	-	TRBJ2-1	CASSGGRGSYNEQFF	TGCGCCAGCAGCGGCGGTAGGGGCTCCTACAATGAGCAGTTCTTC
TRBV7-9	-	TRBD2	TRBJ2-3	CASSLGRLAGGTDTQYF	TGTGCCAGCAGCTTAGGTAGACTGGCGGGGGGCACAGATACGCAGTATTTT
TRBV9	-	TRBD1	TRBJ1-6	CASSSSPVRQGDSPLHF	TGTGCCAGCAGCTCCAGCCCCGTCCGACAGGGAGATTCACCCCTCCACTTT
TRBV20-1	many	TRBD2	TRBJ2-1	CSASFFSSGSEQFF	TGCAGTGCTAGTTTTTTTTCTAGCGGAAGTGAGCAGTTCTTC
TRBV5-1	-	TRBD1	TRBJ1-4	CASSLGTGVNEKLFF	TGCGCCAGCAGCTTAGGGACAGGGGTGAATGAAAAACTGTTTTTT
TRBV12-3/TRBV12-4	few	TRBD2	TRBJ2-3	CASSLGTSGGSF	TGTGCCAGCAGTTTGGGGACTAGCGGGGGGTCTTTT
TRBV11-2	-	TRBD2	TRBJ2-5	CASSYLGLAGQTQYF	TGTGCCAGCAGCTACCTAGGACTAGCCGGGCAGACCCAGTACTTC
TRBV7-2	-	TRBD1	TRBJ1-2	CASSSVGGQRHYGYTF	TGTGCCAGCAGCTCAGTAGGGGGACAGAGGCACTATGGCTACACCTTC
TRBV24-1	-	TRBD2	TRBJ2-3	CATSAPGAGGPATQYF	TGTGCCACCAGTGCCCCAGGGGCGGGGGGGCCTGCTACGCAGTATTTT
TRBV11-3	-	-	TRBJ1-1	CASSLTGGDTEAFF	TGTGCCAGCAGCTTAACAGGTGGGGACACTGAAGCTTTCTTT
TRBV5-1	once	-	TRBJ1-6	CASRGRGDSPLHF	TGCGCCAGCAGGGGGAGGGGTGATTCACCCCTCCACTTT
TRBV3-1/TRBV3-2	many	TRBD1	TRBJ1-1	CASSQGTGYMNTEAFF	TGTGCCAGCAGTCAGGGGACAGGGTACATGAACACTGAAGCTTTCTTT
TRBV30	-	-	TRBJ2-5	CAWESGETQYF	TGTGCCTGGGAGTCCGGAGAGACCCAGTACTTC
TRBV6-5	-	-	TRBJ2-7	CASRGGVRFYEQYF	TGTGCCAGCAGAGGGGGGGTAAGGTTCTACGAGCAGTACTTC
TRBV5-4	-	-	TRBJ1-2	CASSAGPPSGYTF	TGTGCCAGCAGCGCTGGGCCCCCTTCTGGCTACACCTTC
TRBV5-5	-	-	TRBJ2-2	CASSWGGQAPGELFF	TGTGCCAGCAGCTGGGGGGGACAGGCCCCCGGGGAGCTGTTTTTT
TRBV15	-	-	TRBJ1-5	CATSRDTGRNQPQHF	TGTGCCACCAGCAGAGACACTGGGAGGAATCAGCCCCAGCATTTT
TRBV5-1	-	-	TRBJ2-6	CASSLAGGPSGANVLTF	TGCGCCAGCAGCTTGGCCGGGGGGCCCTCTGGGGCCAACGTCCTGACTTTC
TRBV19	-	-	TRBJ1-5	CASSSETGRQPQHF	TGTGCCAGTAGTAGTGAGACAGGTCGTCAGCCCCAGCATTTT
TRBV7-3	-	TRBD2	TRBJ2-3	CASSLRTSGSNTDTQYF	TGTGCCAGCAGCTTAAGGACTAGCGGGTCCAACACAGATACGCAGTATTTT
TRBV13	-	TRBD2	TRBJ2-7	CASSPSGGDPQGLSEQYF	TGTGCCAGCAGCCCCAGCGGGGGGGACCCTCAAGGACTGAGCGAGCAGTACTTC
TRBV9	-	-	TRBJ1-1	CASSVGWRGMVEAFF	TGTGCCAGCAGCGTAGGGTGGCGGGGGATGGTTGAAGCTTTCTTT
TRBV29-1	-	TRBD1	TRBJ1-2	CSVPTTGIGFGYTF	TGCAGCGTCCCCACGACAGGGATAGGGTTTGGCTACACCTTC
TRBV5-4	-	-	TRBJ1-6	CASSLGQDSSYNSPLHF	TGTGCCAGCAGCTTGGGCCAGGACAGCTCCTATAATTCACCCCTCCACTTT
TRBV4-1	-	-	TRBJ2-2	CASSLQLGGAGELFF	TGCGCCAGCAGCCTCCAACTCGGCGGGGCCGGGGAGCTGTTTTTT
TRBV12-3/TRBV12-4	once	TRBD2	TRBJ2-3	CASTPSGGPQYF	TGTGCCAGCACCCCTTCGGGGGGACCGCAGTATTTT
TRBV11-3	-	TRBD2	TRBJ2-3	CASSLGLAGGPDTQYF	TGTGCCAGCAGCTTGGGACTAGCGGGGGGGCCGGATACGCAGTATTTT
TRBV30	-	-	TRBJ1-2	CAWGEGLYYTF	TGTGCCTGGGGGGAGGGACTATACTACACCTTC
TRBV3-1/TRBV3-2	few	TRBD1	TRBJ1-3	CASSRSPGQGGQHSGNTIYF	TGTGCCAGCAGCCGATCACCGGGACAGGGGGGTCAACACTCTGGAAACACCATATATTTT
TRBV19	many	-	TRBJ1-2	CASKDSSRGGYTF	TGTGCCAGTAAGGACTCCTCACGGGGTGGCTACACCTTC
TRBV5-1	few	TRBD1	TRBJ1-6	CASSLGTGDTLDNSPLHF	TGCGCCAGCAGCCTAGGGACAGGCGACACCCTAGATAATTCACCCCTCCACTTT
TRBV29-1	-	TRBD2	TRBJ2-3	CSVQAGGLADTQYF	TGCAGCGTGCAAGCGGGGGGGCTGGCAGATACGCAGTATTTT
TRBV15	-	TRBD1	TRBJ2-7	CATSRVPGQGYEQYF	TGTGCCACCAGCAGAGTCCCGGGACAGGGGTACGAGCAGTACTTC
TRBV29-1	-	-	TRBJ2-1	CSVHPTSPRQVEINEQFF	TGCAGCGTTCACCCCACGTCCCCGAGACAGGTGGAGATCAATGAGCAGTTCTTC
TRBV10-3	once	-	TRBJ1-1	CAISDRGLGNTEAFF	TGTGCCATCAGTGATCGGGGTTTAGGGAACACTGAAGCTTTCTTT
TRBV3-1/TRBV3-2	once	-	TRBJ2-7	CASSPSGHSYEQYF	TGTGCCAGCAGCCCATCGGGACACTCCTACGAGCAGTACTTC
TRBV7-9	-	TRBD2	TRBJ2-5	CASSRTSGDRQTQYF	TGTGCCAGCAGTCGGACTAGCGGGGATCGGCAGACCCAGTACTTC
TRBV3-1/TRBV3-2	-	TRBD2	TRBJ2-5	CASSQTLAGAQYF	TGTGCCAGCAGCCAAACCCTAGCGGGGGCCCAGTACTTC
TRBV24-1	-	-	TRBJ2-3	CATSDPAGSSTDTQYF	TGTGCCACCAGTGACCCAGCAGGATCTAGCACAGATACGCAGTATTTT
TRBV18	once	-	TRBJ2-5	CASSPAGQETQYF	TGTGCCAGCTCACCAGCAGGACAAGAGACCCAGTACTTC
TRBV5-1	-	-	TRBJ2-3	CASSSMTGTRTDTQYF	TGCGCCAGCAGCTCTATGACAGGAACTCGGACAGATACGCAGTATTTT
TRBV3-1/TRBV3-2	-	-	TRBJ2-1	CASRPYSTTNEQFF	TGTGCCAGCAGACCATACAGCACAACCAATGAGCAGTTCTTC